The 18 T cell receptor beta chains presented below share a single source sample, sequenced in a study of blood T cell repertoires in COVID-19. Clones were sequenced by immunoSEQ multiplex PCR, and TCRdb holds only the in-frame ones, with some missing. Among 150,000 to 200,000 clones, roughly four fifths were seen once, and the ten largest hold about 10%. The sample consisted of PBMCs or T cells enriched from blood (not recorded which). These receptors came from a man between 50 and 59 years old who had recovered from COVID-19.

The rearrangement joins TRBV7-2 to TRBJ2-2, with 9 bases aligning to TRBD1. Germline CDR1 reads SGHTA; CDR2 reads FQGNSA. The CDR3 totals 14 residues. V was pared by 4 bases and J by 6 bases, with 3 bases of the junction left unmatched. The CDR3: CASSSTGGPGELFF. The DNA for the CDR3 is TGTGCCAGCAGCTCAACAGGGGGCCCCGGGGAGCTGTTTTTT.

The chain couples TRBV2 to TRBJ1-4, with 8 bases matching TRBD1. This CDR3 comprises 14 residues. V lost 4 bases to trimming and J lost 13 bases; unmatched junction nucleotides: 11. Germline CDR1 is SNHLY and CDR2 is FYNNEI. The CDR3 nucleotides are TGTGCCAGCAGTGTGGCAGGGGGCGGAACGCGACTGTTTTTT. Translating gives CASSVAGGGTRLFF.

This clone was seen once. The V gene is TRBV2, the J gene TRBJ2-4; D unclear. The CDR3 sequence is 14 residues long. Germline-derived CDR1 and CDR2 are SNHLY and FYNNEI. Trimming removed 6 bases at V and 1 base at J, with 10 bases between. CDR3 sequence: CASRASTAKNIQYF. The CDR3 nucleotides read TGTGCCAGCAGAGCTAGTACCGCCAAAAACATTCAGTACTTC. Complete variable domain (other parts from reference TRBV2 and TRBJ2-4): EPEVTQTPSHQVTQMGQEVILRCVPISNHLYFYWYRQILGQKVEFLVSFYNNEISEKSEIFDDQFSVERPDGSNFTLKIRSTKLEDSAMYFCASRASTAKNIQYFGAGTRLSVL.

This chain uses TRBV18 with TRBJ2-5; no clear D gene. Germline V gene sequence: CDR1 KGHSH, CDR2 LQKENI. The length of the CDR3 is 15 residues. Between the trimmed V and J ends, which lost 0 bases and 4 bases, there was a span of 12 bases. CDR3 residues: CASSPPVSVTETQYF. DNA for the CDR3: TGTGCCAGCTCACCACCTGTCTCGGTAACAGAGACCCAGTACTTC.

The chain employs TRBV3-1 (or the pseudogene TRBV3-2) and TRBJ2-5; 8 bases match TRBD2. CDR1 is LGHDT and CDR2 is YNNKEL in the germline V gene (reference sequence). V gave up 0 bases and J gave up 3 bases; unmatched junction bases: 3. The CDR3 has 15 residues. The CDR3 here is CASSQDPGREETQYF. CDR3 sequence (DNA): TGTGCCAGCAGCCAAGATCCCGGGAGGGAAGAGACCCAGTACTTC.

The chain employs TRBV29-1 and TRBJ2-1, with unresolved D. The CDR3 runs to 11 residues. Per germline, CDR1 SQVTM and CDR2 ANQGSEA. Trimming left V 6 bases short and J 8 bases short, with 11 bases between. This chain's CDR3 is CSVEQLYEQFF. The CDR3, as DNA: TGCAGCGTCGAACAGTTGTATGAGCAGTTCTTC.

V and J are TRBV28 and TRBJ1-2, with TRBD1 identical over 9 bases. The V and J ends lost 5 bases and 7 bases, in that order; junction bases with no gene match: 5. Germline V gene sequence: CDR1 MDHEN, CDR2 SYDVKM. The CDR3 totals 13 residues. The CDR3 nucleotides read TGTGCCAGCAGTACCACAGGGGGCGGTGGCTACACCTTC. Translation gives CASSTTGGGGYTF.

The chain employs TRBV30 and TRBJ2-2, with 10 bases aligning to TRBD2. The trim removed 2 bases at V and 6 bases at J, leaving 12 bases unmatched. The V gene's germline CDR1 is GTSNPN and CDR2 SVGIG (reference sequence). The CDR3 has 17 amino acids. The CDR3 nucleotides are TGTGCCTGGAGTCGAGCTAGCGGGGGCCTCGGCGCCGGGGAGCTGTTTTTT. Encoded protein: CAWSRASGGLGAGELFF.

Details on this clone: Other DNA sequences in this specimen translate into the identical CDR3. The V and J genes are TRBV19 and TRBJ2-1, with 14 bases identical to TRBD2. CDR1 and CDR2 (germline): LNHDA, SQIVND (reference sequence). The CDR3 length is 17 residues. Trimming took 3 bases from V and 4 from J; bases not matched to a gene: 5. In DNA form, the CDR3 reads TGTGCCAGTAGTATGGGACTAGCGGGAGTGGGTTACAATGAGCAGTTCTTC. Translation gives CASSMGLAGVGYNEQFF. Full variable domain (rest looked up from reference TRBV19 and TRBJ2-1): DGGITQSPKYLFRKEGQNVTLSCEQNLNHDAMYWYRQDPGQGLRLIYYSQIVNDFQKGDIAEGYSVSREKKESFPLTVTSAQKNPTAFYLCASSMGLAGVGYNEQFFGPGTRLTVL.

V gene TRBV4-2 combines with J gene TRBJ1-2, with 12 bases fitting TRBD1. Germline assignment: CDR1 LGHNA and CDR2 YNFKEQ. CDR3 length equals 15 residues. J gave up 7 bases and V 0 bases, and 3 bases lay outside the gene matches. The CDR3 loop is CASSQDRDRGLGYTF. DNA of the CDR3: TGTGCCAGCAGCCAAGATCGGGACAGGGGGCTTGGCTACACCTTC.

CDR3 protein: CASSSGLAGEETQYF. CDR3 bases: TGTGCCAGCAGCTCCGGACTAGCGGGAGAAGAGACCCAGTACTTC. The chain uses TRBV7-2 and TRBJ2-5; 13 nucleotides align to TRBD2. The CDR3 totals 15 residues. With V trimmed by 4 bases and J by 3 bases, 2 bases remained unmatched. Germline CDR1 and CDR2: SGHTA and FQGNSA.

The chain links TRBV5-6 to TRBJ1-4; D gene ambiguous. The V end lost 0 bases, the J end lost 0 bases, and 6 bases lay between the germline ends. The CDR3 has 15 residues. Germline-derived CDR1 and CDR2 are SGHDT and YYEEEE. The CDR3 reads CASSLEQATNEKLFF. CDR3 sequence (DNA): TGTGCCAGCAGCTTGGAGCAAGCAACTAATGAAAAACTGTTTTTT.

The rearrangement links TRBV19 to TRBJ2-5; the match to TRBD2 covers 7 bases. Trimming cost V 6 bases and J 5 bases; bases outside gene matches: 15. CDR1 LNHDA and CDR2 SQIVND come from the germline V gene (reference sequence). The CDR3 consists of 16 residues. CDR3 DNA sequence: TGTGCCAGTAGCCCCCGGGGGGATAGGCGGACGGAGACCCAGTACTTC. Encoded protein: CASSPRGDRRTETQYF.

This clone was observed a single time. The V call is TRBV28, the J call TRBJ2-7; 7 nucleotides line up with TRBD1. CDR3 length: 15 amino acids. CDR1 and CDR2 (germline): MDHEN, SYDVKM. V lost 5 bases and J lost 2; bases outside the gene matches: 9. This CDR3 reads CASSIQGKVAYEQYF. The CDR3 coding sequence is TGTGCCAGCAGTATACAGGGGAAGGTGGCCTACGAGCAGTACTTC.

The chain recombines TRBV9 with TRBJ2-5; D possibly corresponds to TRBD1 (6 bases). V was shortened by 3 bases and J by 5 bases, with 14 bases between the two germline ends. Germline V gene data show CDR1 as SGDLS and CDR2 as YYNGEE. CDR3 length: 14 amino acids. The CDR3 reads CASSGPDRSETQYF. CDR3 nucleotides: TGTGCCAGCAGCGGACCCGACAGGTCGGAGACCCAGTACTTC.

This chain joins TRBV29-1 and TRBJ1-1, with a tentative D call TRBD1 (5 bases). Germline CDR1 is SQVTM and CDR2 is ANQGSEA. The CDR3 covers 13 residues. The V and J ends lost 6 bases and 3 bases respectively, with 14 bases between them. The CDR3 bases are TGCAGCGTCATCACCGGGGGGTACACTGAAGCTTTCTTT. Translation: CSVITGGYTEAFF.

The CDR3 nucleotides are TGTGCCAGTAGTCCCCGCCAGGAGGGGACAGATACGCAGTATTTT. Residues: CASSPRQEGTDTQYF. V usage is TRBV19 and J usage is TRBJ2-3; a weak D match, TRBD2 (6 bases). From germline, CDR1 is LNHDA and CDR2 SQIVND (reference sequence). Trimming took 5 bases from V and 3 from J, leaving 15 bases between them. CDR3 length equals 15 residues.

The chain joins TRBV7-8 to TRBJ1-2; no reliable D call. The germline CDR1 and CDR2 sequences are SGHVS and FQNEAQ. The CDR3 runs to 11 residues. The ends were cut back, 8 bases at V and 1 base at J, with 5 bases in the middle. CDR3 loop: CASEHNYGYTF. The CDR3 nucleotides are TGTGCCAGCGAGCATAACTATGGCTACACCTTC.